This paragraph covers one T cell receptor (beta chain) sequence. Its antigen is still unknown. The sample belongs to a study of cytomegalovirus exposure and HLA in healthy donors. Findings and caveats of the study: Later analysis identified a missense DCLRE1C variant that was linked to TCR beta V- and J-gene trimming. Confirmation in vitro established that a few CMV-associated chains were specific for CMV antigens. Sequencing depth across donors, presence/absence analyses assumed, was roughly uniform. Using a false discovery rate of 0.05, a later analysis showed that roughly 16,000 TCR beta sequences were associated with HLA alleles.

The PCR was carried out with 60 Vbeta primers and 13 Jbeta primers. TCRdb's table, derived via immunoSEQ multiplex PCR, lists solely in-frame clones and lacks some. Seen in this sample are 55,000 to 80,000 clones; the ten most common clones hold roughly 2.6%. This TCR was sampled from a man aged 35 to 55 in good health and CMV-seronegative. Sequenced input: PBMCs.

The CDR3 nucleotides are TGTGCCAGCAGCTTTAGGGGTTCAGAGTCACCCCTCCACTTT. It encodes CASSFRGSESPLHF. This chain joins TRBV5-6 and TRBJ1-6; D is possibly TRBD1 (5 bases). The CDR3 runs to 14 residues. Trimming removed 2 bases from V and 10 bases from J, with 13 bases in between. The germline V gene encodes CDR1 SGHDT and CDR2 YYEEEE.